A selection of T cell receptor beta chains follows, all from one sample in a study of T cell responses to AZD1222 COVID-19 vaccine. Profiling relied on immunoSEQ multiplex PCR, and the TCRdb table lists in-frame clones only, not all of them. The sample holds some 100,000 clones, 75% to 90% seen once. This specimen consisted of peripheral blood, obtained 28 days after the second AZD1222 dose. Receptors originate from an adult who received the AZD1222 COVID-19 vaccine. The CDR3 runs from the conserved cysteine through the conserved F or W. A D gene is named only where the DNA matches it firmly. Where a row states a size, it is once, few, many or the class of an expanded clone; other rows omit it.

-,TRBJ1-1,-,13,TRBV6-2/TRBV6-3,TGTGCCAGCAGTTACGGTACGGGACATGAAGCTTTCTTT,CASSYGTGHEAFF
-,TRBJ1-6,TRBD1,15,TRBV5-5,TGTGCCAGCAGCTTAGGGACAGGGGAAGGATCACCCCTCCACTTT,CASSLGTGEGSPLHF
-,TRBJ2-7,-,13,TRBV2,TGTGCCAGCAGTGAAACGTTCAGCTACGAGCAGTACTTC,CASSETFSYEQYF
few,TRBJ1-1,TRBD1,13,TRBV7-9,TGTGCCAGCAGCTTGGGACAGGGGGAGGGAGCTTTCTTT,CASSLGQGEGAFF
-,TRBJ1-1,-,13,TRBV2,TGTGCCAGCAGGAGACAGGAGTACACTGAAGCTTTCTTT,CASRRQEYTEAFF
-,TRBJ1-1,TRBD1,18,TRBV7-9,TGTGCCAGCAGCTTTCCCCGGGACAGGGGGCTGGCGAACACTGAAGCTTTCTTT,CASSFPRDRGLANTEAFF
-,TRBJ1-6,-,15,TRBV30,TGTGCCTGGAGCGATGGACAGAGCTATAATTCACCCCTCCACTTT,CAWSDGQSYNSPLHF
-,TRBJ1-2,TRBD1,18,TRBV4-3,TGCGCCAGCAGCCCGACCCGGGACAGGGCAGAGGCTAACTATGGCTACACCTTC,CASSPTRDRAEANYGYTF
-,TRBJ1-2,-,14,TRBV23-1,TGCGCCAGGAGTATAGGGGCGAGGGACTATGGCTACACCTTC,CARSIGARDYGYTF
-,TRBJ2-2,TRBD2,16,TRBV7-9,TGTGCCAGCAGCTTAGCGGGGGGGATTGACACCGGGGAGCTGTTTTTT,CASSLAGGIDTGELFF
-,TRBJ1-1,-,13,TRBV5-6,TGTGCCAGCAGCTTCCAGGGTTTGGTTGAAGCTTTCTTT,CASSFQGLVEAFF
-,TRBJ2-3,TRBD2,15,TRBV20-1,TGCAGTGCTAGTCAGCGGGGGATTAACACAGATACGCAGTATTTT,CSASQRGINTDTQYF
-,TRBJ2-7,TRBD1,14,TRBV11-2,TGTGCCAGCAGCAAGGGACAGAGCTCCTACGAGCAGTACTTC,CASSKGQSSYEQYF
once,TRBJ1-3,-,16,TRBV7-6,TGTGCCAGCAGCTTATATTGGGGTCCCTCTGGAAACACCATATATTTT,CASSLYWGPSGNTIYF
-,TRBJ2-5,TRBD2,17,TRBV28,TGTGCCAGCAGTTTCCCCCAACTAGCGGGAGAGTTTCCGACCCAGTACTTC,CASSFPQLAGEFPTQYF
-,TRBJ1-1,-,13,TRBV11-3,TGTGCCAGCAGCTTGACAGGCTACACTGAAGCTTTCTTT,CASSLTGYTEAFF